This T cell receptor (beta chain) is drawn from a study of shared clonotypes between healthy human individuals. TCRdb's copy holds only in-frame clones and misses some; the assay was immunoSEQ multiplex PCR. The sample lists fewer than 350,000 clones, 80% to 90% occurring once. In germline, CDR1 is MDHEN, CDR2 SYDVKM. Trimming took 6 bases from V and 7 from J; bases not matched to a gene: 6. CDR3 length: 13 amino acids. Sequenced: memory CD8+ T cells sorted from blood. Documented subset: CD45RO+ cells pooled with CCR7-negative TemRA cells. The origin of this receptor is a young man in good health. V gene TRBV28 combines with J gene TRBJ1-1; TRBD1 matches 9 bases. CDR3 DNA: TGTGCCAGCAGCGGGACAGGGCTGGGTGAAGCTTTCTTT. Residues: CASSGTGLGEAFF. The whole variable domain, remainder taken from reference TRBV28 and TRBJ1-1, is DVKVTQSSRYLVKRTGEKVFLECVQDMDHENMFWYRQDPGLGLRLIYFSYDVKMKEKGDIPEGYSVSREKKERFSLILESASTNQTSMYLCASSGTGLGEAFFGQGTRLTVV.